This T cell receptor beta chain was sequenced during a study of cytotoxic CD8 clonotypes in ibrutinib-treated CLL. Whole-study context: IGHV unmutated fewer than 18; relapsed/refractory more than ten; treatment-naive over 14. Among responders, roughly 25 were partial and 2 complete; after median roughly 68 months, around 14 stayed remitted and some 12 progressed.

Sequencing was designed to attain a depth spanning 1 in 200,000 to 1 in 1 million T cells. The method was immunoSEQ multiplex PCR; TCRdb's version includes in-frame clones alone and lacks a portion of them. The data hold just over 200,000 clones, with 70% observed a single time. Germline-derived CDR1 and CDR2 are SGHTA and FQGNSA. V was trimmed by 1 base and J by 6 bases, leaving 13 bases between them. CDR3 length equals 14 residues. The TCR comes from a human donor with chronic lymphocytic leukemia. Source: PBMCs, taken after 12 months of ibrutinib treatment. This sequence joins TRBV7-2 and TRBJ2-7, with unresolved D. The CDR3 coding sequence is TGTGCCAGCAGCTTAGTCAGAGCAAGACCCGAGCAGTACTTC. Translating gives CASSLVRARPEQYF.